The clone carrying this T cell receptor beta chain was recorded many times. Its antigen is not identified. Template switching with 5'RACE generated the TCR cDNA and added a universal primer site and UMIs. TCRdb re-called the 5' RACE reads with MiXCR, one entry per CDR3 protein. The data show about 120,000 distinct CDR3 sequences, roughly 6.8% seen once. This record belongs to a study of T cells after yellow fever vaccination. Whole-study results and caveats: High-abundance clonotypes from the bulk population could contaminate FACS-sorted repertoires.

The source material was CD4+ T cells sorted from PBMCs, sampled roughly 45 days after the first yellow fever vaccination. This sequence was found in a man younger than 35 who received the YFV17D yellow fever vaccine.

The CDR3 loop reads CASSLEGPSGNTGELFF. CDR3 DNA: TGCGCCAGCAGCTTGGAAGGCCCTTCGGGTAACACCGGGGAGCTGTTTTTT. The chain joins TRBV5-1 to TRBJ2-2, with D uncertain. The length of the CDR3 is 17 residues. Per the germline V gene, CDR1 is SGHRS and CDR2 is YFSETQ. The V and J ends lost 0 bases and 2 bases respectively, with 14 bases between them. The whole variable domain, remainder taken from reference TRBV5-1 and TRBJ2-2, is KAGVTQTPRYLIKTRGQQVTLSCSPISGHRSVSWYQQTPGQGLQFLFEYFSETQRNKGNFPGRFSGRQFSNSRSEMNVSTLELGDSALYLCASSLEGPSGNTGELFFGEGSRLTVL.